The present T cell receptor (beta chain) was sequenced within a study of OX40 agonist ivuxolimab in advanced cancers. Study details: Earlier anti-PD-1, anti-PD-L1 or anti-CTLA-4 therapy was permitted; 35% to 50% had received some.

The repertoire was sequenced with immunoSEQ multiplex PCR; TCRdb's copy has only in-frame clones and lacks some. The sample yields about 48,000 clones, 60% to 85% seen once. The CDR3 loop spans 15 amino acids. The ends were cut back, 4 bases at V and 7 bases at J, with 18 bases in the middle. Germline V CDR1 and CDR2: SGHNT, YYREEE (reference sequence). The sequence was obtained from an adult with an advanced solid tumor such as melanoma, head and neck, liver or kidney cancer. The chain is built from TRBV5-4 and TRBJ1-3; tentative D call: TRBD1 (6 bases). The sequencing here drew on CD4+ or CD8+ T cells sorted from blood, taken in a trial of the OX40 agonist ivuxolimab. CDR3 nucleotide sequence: TGTGCCAGCAGCCTAGGACAGCCGGCCGGGAACACCATATATTTT. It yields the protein CASSLGQPAGNTIYF.